This T cell receptor beta chain was found in a study of response to subunit inactivated influenza vaccine. The V and J ends lost 5 bases and 1 base respectively, with 18 bases between them. CDR1 is DFQATT and CDR2 is SNEGSKA in the germline V gene (reference sequence). The length of the CDR3 is 16 residues. This clonotype was found many times. TCRdb re-called the RT-PCR reads through MiXCR, storing one row per CDR3 protein. The sample comprises a few hundred thousand distinct CDR3 sequences, just over 20% of which are singletons, and roughly a tenth rests with the top ten. The TCR sequence derives from a man between 45 and 75 years old who received an inactivated influenza vaccine. This material consisted of PBMCs from blood, taken approximately 20 months after vaccination. This chain joins TRBV20-1 and TRBJ1-5; TRBD1 might be the D (6 bases). CDR3 DNA: TGCAGTGCTGGGGAGACAGGTGTGTGGAGCAATCAGCCCCAGCATTTT. Protein sequence: CSAGETGVWSNQPQHF.